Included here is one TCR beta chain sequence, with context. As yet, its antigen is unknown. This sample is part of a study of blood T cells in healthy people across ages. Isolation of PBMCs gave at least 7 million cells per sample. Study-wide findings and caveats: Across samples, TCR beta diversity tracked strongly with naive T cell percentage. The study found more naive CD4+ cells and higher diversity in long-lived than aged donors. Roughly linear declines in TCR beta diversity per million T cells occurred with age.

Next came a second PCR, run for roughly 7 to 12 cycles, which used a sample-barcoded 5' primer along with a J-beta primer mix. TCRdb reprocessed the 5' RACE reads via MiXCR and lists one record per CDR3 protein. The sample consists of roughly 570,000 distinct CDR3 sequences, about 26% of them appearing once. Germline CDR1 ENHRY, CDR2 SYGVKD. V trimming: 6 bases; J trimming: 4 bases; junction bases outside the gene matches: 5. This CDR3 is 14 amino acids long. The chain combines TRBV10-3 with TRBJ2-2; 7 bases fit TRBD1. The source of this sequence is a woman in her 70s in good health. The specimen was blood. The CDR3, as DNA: TGTGCCATCAGGGGGACAGATATCACCGGGGAGCTGTTTTTT. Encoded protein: CAIRGTDITGELFF.